This T cell receptor (beta chain) was retrieved from a study of T cell responses to AZD1222 COVID-19 vaccine. Germline CDR1 reads KGHDR; CDR2 reads SFDVKD. V was shortened by 3 bases and J by 9 bases, with 17 bases between the two germline ends. This CDR3 has 15 residues. Assay used: immunoSEQ multiplex PCR; TCRdb lists only in-frame clones, some missing. The sample has approximately 200,000 clones, approximately 89% seen once. J is TRBJ2-1 and V is TRBV24-1; tentatively, D is TRBD1 (5 bases). The source material was peripheral blood, sampled 28 days after the second AZD1222 dose. The receptor's source is an adult who received the AZD1222 COVID-19 vaccine. As DNA, the CDR3 is TGTGCCACCAGTGATCTCCAAGGGGCTTCAATTGAGCAGTTCTTC. Protein product: CATSDLQGASIEQFF.